The rows below give T cell receptor beta chains drawn from one sample of a study of cytomegalovirus exposure and HLA in healthy donors. TCRdb's copy holds only in-frame clones and misses some; the assay was immunoSEQ multiplex PCR. This table has about 160,000 clones, about 89% appearing once. The sequencing input was PBMCs. These TCRs come from a woman aged 18-30 years in good health and CMV-seropositive. Each CDR3 is given with its conserved first and last residue.

v_gene,j_gene,CDR3aa
TRBV2,TRBJ2-5,CASRGPQQETQYF
TRBV28,TRBJ2-7,CASSLPDRGYYEQYF
TRBV5-1,TRBJ1-2,CASSLGTNYGYTF
TRBV25-1,TRBJ2-3,CASRNDAGRADTQYF
TRBV15,TRBJ2-1,CATSRTGYNEQFF
TRBV29-1,TRBJ2-7,CSVVQPGYEQYF
TRBV2,TRBJ1-1,CASSGTGGTEAFF
TRBV4-2,TRBJ2-7,CASSQGDARDRGYEQYF
TRBV6-4,TRBJ1-1,CASSLTAGTGDTEAFF
TRBV27,TRBJ1-6,CASRTDSPFSPLHF
TRBV6-1,TRBJ2-1,CASSEVPGSDNEQFF
TRBV19,TRBJ2-2,CASNEISGSNTGELFF
TRBV18,TRBJ2-5,CASSPVAGAETQYF
TRBV2,TRBJ1-2,CASKSRTGVIPNYGYTF
TRBV6-5,TRBJ1-2,CASSYSMGNPRGGYTF
TRBV5-4,TRBJ2-7,CASSLAGTAYEQYF